This TCR beta chain was recorded in a study of tumor and adjacent non-tumor tissue in lung cancer. TCRbeta libraries were built with three rounds of nested PCR, modified from ARM-PCR. TCRdb re-derived calls from the multiplex PCR reads in MiXCR, one entry per CDR3 protein. The table has some 71,000 distinct CDR3 sequences, 72% seen once; the top ten hold roughly 9%. No cell sorting was done before RNA was extracted from the tissue. CDR3 length: 14 amino acids. Germline CDR1 SEHNR, CDR2 FQNEAQ (reference sequence). The trim removed 7 bases at V and 6 bases at J, leaving 10 bases unmatched. Sequenced input: lung tumor tissue. This TCR came from a middle-aged woman with non-small cell lung cancer. This chain links TRBV7-9 with TRBJ1-2; 8 nucleotides align to TRBD1. In DNA, the CDR3 is TGTGCCAGCACCATCCGTTGGACAGGGAATGGCTACACCTTC. Amino acids: CASTIRWTGNGYTF.